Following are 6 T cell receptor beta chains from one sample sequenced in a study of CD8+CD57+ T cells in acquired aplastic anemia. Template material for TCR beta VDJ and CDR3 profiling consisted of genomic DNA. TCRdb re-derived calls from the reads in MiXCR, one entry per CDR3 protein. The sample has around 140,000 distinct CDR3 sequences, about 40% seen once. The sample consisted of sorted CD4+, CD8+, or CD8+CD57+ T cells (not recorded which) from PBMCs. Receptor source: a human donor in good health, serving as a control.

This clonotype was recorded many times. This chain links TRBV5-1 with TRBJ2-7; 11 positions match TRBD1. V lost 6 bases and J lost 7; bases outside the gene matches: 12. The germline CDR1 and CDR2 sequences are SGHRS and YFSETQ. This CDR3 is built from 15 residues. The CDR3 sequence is CASTSSPGQGGEQYF. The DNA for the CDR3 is TGCGCCAGCACCTCCTCGCCGGGACAGGGGGGGGAGCAGTACTTC.

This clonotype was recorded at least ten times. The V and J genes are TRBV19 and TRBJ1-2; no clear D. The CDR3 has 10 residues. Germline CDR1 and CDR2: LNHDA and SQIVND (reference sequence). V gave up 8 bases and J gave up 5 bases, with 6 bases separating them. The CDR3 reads CASLGYGYTF. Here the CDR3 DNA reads TGTGCCAGTCTAGGTTATGGCTACACCTTC.

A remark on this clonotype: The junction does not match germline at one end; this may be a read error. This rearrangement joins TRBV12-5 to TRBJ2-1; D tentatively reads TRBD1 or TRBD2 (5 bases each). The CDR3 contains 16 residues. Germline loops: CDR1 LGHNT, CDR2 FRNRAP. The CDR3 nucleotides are TGTGCTAGTAGTTTGGTACGGGGCACTTTATACAATGAGCAGTTCTTC. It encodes CASSLVRGTLYNEQFF.

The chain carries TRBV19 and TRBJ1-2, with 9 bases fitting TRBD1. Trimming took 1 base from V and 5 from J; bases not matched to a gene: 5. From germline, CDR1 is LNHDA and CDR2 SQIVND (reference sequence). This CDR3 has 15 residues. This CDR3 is CASSIAGQGRYGYTF. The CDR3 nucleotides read TGTGCCAGTAGTATAGCGGGACAGGGTCGGTATGGCTACACCTTC.

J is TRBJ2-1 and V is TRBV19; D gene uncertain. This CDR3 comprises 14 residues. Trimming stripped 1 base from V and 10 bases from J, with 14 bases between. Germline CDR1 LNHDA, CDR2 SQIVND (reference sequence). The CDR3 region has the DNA TGTGCCAGTAGTATAGGGGAAGGGTTGGGAGAGCAGTTCTTC. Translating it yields CASSIGEGLGEQFF.

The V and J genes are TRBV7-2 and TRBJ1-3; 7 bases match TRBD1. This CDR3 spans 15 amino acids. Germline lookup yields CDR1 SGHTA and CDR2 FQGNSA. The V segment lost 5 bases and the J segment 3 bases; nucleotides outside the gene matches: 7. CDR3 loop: CASSGSGGGGNTIYF. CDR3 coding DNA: TGTGCCAGCAGCGGGTCAGGGGGAGGTGGAAACACCATATATTTT.